The present TCR beta chain was sequenced within a study of blood T cell repertoires in COVID-19. At the level of the study: Sample material is recorded as cDNA or gDNA derived from T cells, B-cell-depleted T cells, or PBMCs.

Per the study methods: How many nucleated cells were present was estimated from reference gene primer amplification. TCRdb's table, derived via immunoSEQ multiplex PCR, lists solely in-frame clones and lacks some. V and J calls and clone size come straight from that table; D and trimming were deduced from the DNA. The sample lists 250,000 to 350,000 clones, roughly 90% seen once, with around 13% in the top ten. What was sequenced was peripheral blood. This clonotype originated in a woman aged 55-69 years with acute or convalescent COVID-19.

The CDR3 DNA reads TGTGCCACCAGCCCTCGGGGGAGCGAGACCCAGTACTTC. Translated: CATSPRGSETQYF. The chain recombines TRBV24-1 with TRBJ2-5; D may be TRBD2 (6 bases). From germline, CDR1 is KGHDR and CDR2 SFDVKD. There are 13 residues in the CDR3. Trimming cost V 7 bases and J 5 bases, with 13 bases left between them.